This T cell receptor (beta chain) was profiled in a study of T cell repertoires in ileal Crohn's disease. Clones were sequenced by immunoSEQ multiplex PCR, and TCRdb holds only the in-frame ones, with some missing. The table has roughly 16,000 clones, about 93% seen once. V lost 4 bases to trimming and J lost 5 bases; unmatched junction nucleotides: 3. The CDR3 is 12 amino acids. Germline lookup yields CDR1 SGHDT and CDR2 YYEEEE. The clonotype was recovered from an adult with Crohn's disease. The J gene is TRBJ2-7, the V gene TRBV5-6; 7 positions match TRBD2. The sequencing input was ileal tissue. In DNA, the CDR3 is TGTGCCAGCAGCGGGGGGGGGAACGAGCAGTACTTC. It yields the protein CASSGGGNEQYF. The whole variable domain, remainder taken from reference TRBV5-6 and TRBJ2-7, is DAGVTQSPTHLIKTRGQQVTLRCSPKSGHDTVSWYQQALGQGPQFIFQYYEEEERQRGNFPDRFSGHQFPNYSSELNVNALLLGDSALYLCASSGGGNEQYFGPGTRLTVT.